The TCR beta chain under discussion was sequenced for a study of cytomegalovirus exposure and HLA in healthy donors. V lost 7 bases, J lost 4 bases, and 8 bases stayed unmatched. CDR3 size: 15 residues. CDR1 and CDR2 (germline): LGHNA, YNFKEQ. On this clone: Its antigen is unknown.

Vbeta (60) and Jbeta (13) primers were used in the PCR. Using immunoSEQ multiplex PCR, the repertoire was profiled, and TCRdb retains in-frame clones only, with some absent. The sample yields over 150,000 clones, about four fifths seen once. Overall study findings and caveats: A later analysis by the authors found several of the most significant clusters apparently linked to common viral pathogens. Likely technical artifact: a cluster of highly shared sequence variants. 164 TCR beta chains were listed as cytomegalovirus-associated. Apparent HLA restriction characterized most CMV-associated TCR beta chains in a later analysis.

The source is a woman between 45 and 65 years old in good health and CMV-seropositive. What was sequenced was PBMCs. The chain couples TRBV4-2 to TRBJ1-2; 11 positions match TRBD1. CDR3 sequence: CASTQPGTGGYGYTF. The CDR3 nucleotides are TGTGCCAGCACCCAGCCCGGGACAGGGGGCTATGGCTACACCTTC.